These 19 T cell receptor beta chains were all obtained from the same sample, sequenced in a study of OX40 agonist ivuxolimab in advanced cancers. The library was obtained by the immunoSEQ multiplex PCR assay. This immuneACCESS table, as held by TCRdb, lists in-frame sequences with V and J called but not all clones. Of the missing ones, under half trace to an unresolved V gene in checked studies; the others have no known cause. Within this sample are over 80,000 clones, with around 85% of them counted one time only. The top ten constitute roughly 5.5% of the sample. The starting material was CD4+ or CD8+ T cells sorted from blood, obtained in a trial of the OX40 agonist ivuxolimab. These receptors originate from an adult with an advanced solid tumor such as melanoma, head and neck, liver or kidney cancer.

This clone was counted a single time. V is TRBV7-9 and J is TRBJ2-1; TRBD1 matches 11 bases. Germline-derived CDR1 and CDR2 are SEHNR and FQNEAQ (reference sequence). The CDR3 sequence is 14 residues long. After removal of 5 bases from V and 9 bases from J, the junction contained 6 bases not matched to a gene. This CDR3 reads CASSKGQGEIEQFF. CDR3 nucleotides: TGTGCCAGCAGCAAGGGACAGGGGGAAATTGAGCAGTTCTTC.

The V call is TRBV6-5, the J call TRBJ2-1, with 7 nucleotides matching TRBD1. The CDR3 sequence is 15 residues long. With 6 bases clipped from V and 4 bases from J, the junction kept 9 bases outside the gene matches. The V gene's germline CDR1 is MNHEY and CDR2 SVGAGI. This CDR3 reads CASSPTSGQYNEQFF. CDR3 nucleotide sequence: TGTGCCAGCAGCCCCACATCGGGACAGTACAATGAGCAGTTCTTC.

The rearrangement uses TRBV4-1 and TRBJ2-5; no clear D gene. The germline gives CDR1 MGHRA, CDR2 YSYEKL. Deletions cut 5 bases from V and 0 bases from J, with 1 base between. The CDR3 loop spans 11 amino acids. CDR3 nucleotides: TGCGCCAGCAGCAACCAAGAGACCCAGTACTTC. Protein product: CASSNQETQYF.

This chain joins TRBV19 and TRBJ1-1; 7 bases agree with TRBD1. Per the germline V gene, CDR1 is LNHDA and CDR2 is SQIVND (reference sequence). This CDR3 spans 13 amino acids. V trimming: 3 bases; J trimming: 4 bases; junction bases outside the gene matches: 2. This CDR3 is CASSMYRGTEAFF. Written as DNA, the CDR3 is TGTGCCAGTAGTATGTACAGGGGCACTGAAGCTTTCTTT.

This chain joins TRBV6-5 and TRBJ2-7; 10 nucleotides line up with TRBD2. CDR3 length: 13 amino acids. J was trimmed by 2 bases and V by 7 bases; bases with no gene match: 2. The germline V gene has CDR1 MNHEY and CDR2 SVGAGI. DNA for the CDR3: TGTGCCAGCAAACTAGCGGGACCCTACGAGCAGTACTTC. It is translated as CASKLAGPYEQYF.

The chain employs TRBV27 and TRBJ2-7, with TRBD1 matching over 9 bases. The CDR3 length is 15 residues. CDR1 and CDR2 (germline): MNHEY, SMNVEV (reference sequence). V was clipped by 10 bases and J by 1 base; unmatched bases: 11. The DNA for the CDR3 is TGTGCCACCGCCCTCGGGACAGGGATGTCCTACGAGCAGTACTTC. It specifies CATALGTGMSYEQYF.

This clone appeared once. The rearrangement joins TRBV10-2 to TRBJ2-3; 10 bases are shared with TRBD2. CDR3 size: 18 residues. The J segment lost 3 bases and the V segment lost 0 bases, leaving 9 bases of the junction unmatched. CDR1 and CDR2 (germline): WSHSY, SAAADI. In DNA, the CDR3 is TGCGCCAGCAGTGAGTCGGGTAGCGGGGGGTTCCTTACAGATACGCAGTATTTT. Translation: CASSESGSGGFLTDTQYF.

The chain is built from TRBV11-3 and TRBJ1-1, with D perhaps TRBD1 (6 bases). V was shortened by 3 bases and J by 11 bases, with 19 bases between the two germline ends. The CDR3 is made up of 14 amino acids. CDR1 and CDR2 from the germline V gene are SGHNT and YENEEA. CDR3 sequence (DNA): TGTGCCAGCAGCTTCGGACAGCGCGGAGGGGTCGCTTTCTTT. Amino acid sequence: CASSFGQRGGVAFF.

This clone was picked up one time. This chain links TRBV30 with TRBJ2-7, with D perhaps TRBD2 (5 bases). V was clipped by 5 bases and J by 1 base, with 12 bases between them. The length of the CDR3 is 13 residues. CDR1 and CDR2 from the germline V gene are GTSNPN and SVGIG (reference sequence). The CDR3: CAWEASGSYEQYF. The CDR3 nucleotides read TGTGCCTGGGAAGCGTCGGGGTCCTACGAGCAGTACTTC.

The J gene is TRBJ2-3, the V gene TRBV10-3; 12 nucleotides line up with TRBD2. CDR1 is ENHRY, CDR2 SYGVKD, per germline. The V segment lost 1 base and the J segment 7 bases; nucleotides outside the gene matches: 6. The CDR3 contains 16 residues. CDR3: CAISEYALAGGHTQYF. The DNA of the CDR3 is TGTGCCATCAGTGAGTATGCACTAGCGGGAGGACATACGCAGTATTTT.

This clone was found a few times. The V call is TRBV6-5, the J call TRBJ1-1; unclear D gene. CDR1 and CDR2 (germline): MNHEY, SVGAGI. Trimming left V 0 bases short and J 5 bases short, with 13 bases between. The CDR3 covers 15 residues. CDR3 sequence: CASSYSRLALTEAFF. In nucleotides, the CDR3 is TGTGCCAGCAGTTACTCGAGGTTAGCGCTAACTGAAGCTTTCTTT.

CDR3 sequence reads: CASSPHPGADKAEAFF. For the CDR3, the DNA is TGTGCCAGCAGCCCCCATCCGGGTGCGGACAAAGCTGAAGCTTTCTTT. This sequence joins TRBV9 and TRBJ1-1, with D possibly being TRBD1 (5 bases). V shed 4 bases and J shed 6 bases, with 22 bases lying between them. There are 16 residues in the CDR3. Germline lookup yields CDR1 SGDLS and CDR2 YYNGEE.

This clone was found once. The chain recombines TRBV29-1 with TRBJ1-2, with D hard to call. Germline V gene data show CDR1 as SQVTM and CDR2 as ANQGSEA. The V end was cut by 8 bases, the J end by 6 bases, with 22 bases between. The CDR3 runs to 14 residues. In DNA form, the CDR3 reads TGCAGCACGCCGGAAAGAGACGGAGACCATGGCTACACCTTC. This translates into CSTPERDGDHGYTF.

The chain joins TRBV11-2 to TRBJ2-5; the D gene is possibly TRBD2 (5 bases). The germline gives CDR1 SGHAT, CDR2 FQNNGV. Trimming took 5 bases from V and 5 from J, leaving 12 bases between them. The CDR3 loop spans 13 amino acids. The CDR3 DNA is TGTGCCAGCAGCGCAAGGAGGAGGGAGACCCAGTACTTC. Encoded protein: CASSARRRETQYF.

V is TRBV19 and J is TRBJ2-7, with D possibly called TRBD1 or TRBD2 (5 bases each). Between the trimmed V and J ends, which lost 1 base and 0 bases, there was a span of 10 bases. This CDR3 region has 15 residues. Germline CDR1 reads LNHDA; CDR2 reads SQIVND (reference sequence). The CDR3 region is CASSIGAGSSYEQYF. CDR3 DNA sequence: TGTGCCAGTAGTATAGGCGCAGGGAGCTCCTACGAGCAGTACTTC.

The chain has TRBV2 and TRBJ1-2; 11 bases line up with TRBD1. Germline-derived CDR1 and CDR2 are SNHLY and FYNNEI. V shed 4 bases, J shed 4 bases, and the junction held 5 bases outside the gene matches. CDR3 length equals 15 residues. CDR3 sequence (DNA): TGTGCCAGCAGTGCTGGGACAGGGGGGTTCTATGGCTACACCTTC. Translated: CASSAGTGGFYGYTF.

The sample holds a few counts of this clone. This chain uses TRBV6-4 with TRBJ1-2; D remains unclear. Germline assignment: CDR1 MRHNA and CDR2 SNTAGT. V lost 2 bases and J lost 3, with 4 bases in between. CDR3 length: 12 amino acids. Written as DNA, the CDR3 is TGTGCCAGCAGTGACCCATACTATGGCTACACCTTC. It translates to CASSDPYYGYTF.

The chain carries TRBV5-1 and TRBJ2-3, with a tentative D call TRBD1 (6 bases). The CDR3 runs to 14 residues. Germline values: CDR1 SGHRS, CDR2 YFSETQ. The V gene lost 3 bases and the J gene lost 4 bases, with 12 bases spanning the gap. DNA of the CDR3: TGCGCCAGCAGCTCCTCAGGGGCCGCAGATACGCAGTATTTT. Amino acid sequence: CASSSSGAADTQYF.

The V gene is TRBV7-2, the J gene TRBJ2-7; D ambiguous. The V gene lost 1 base and the J gene lost 4 bases, with 14 bases spanning the gap. This CDR3 has 15 amino acids. Germline CDR1 reads SGHTA; CDR2 reads FQGNSA. The chain's CDR3 is CASSLVAGVEYEQYF. CDR3 coding DNA: TGTGCCAGCAGCTTAGTCGCAGGTGTAGAATACGAGCAGTACTTC.